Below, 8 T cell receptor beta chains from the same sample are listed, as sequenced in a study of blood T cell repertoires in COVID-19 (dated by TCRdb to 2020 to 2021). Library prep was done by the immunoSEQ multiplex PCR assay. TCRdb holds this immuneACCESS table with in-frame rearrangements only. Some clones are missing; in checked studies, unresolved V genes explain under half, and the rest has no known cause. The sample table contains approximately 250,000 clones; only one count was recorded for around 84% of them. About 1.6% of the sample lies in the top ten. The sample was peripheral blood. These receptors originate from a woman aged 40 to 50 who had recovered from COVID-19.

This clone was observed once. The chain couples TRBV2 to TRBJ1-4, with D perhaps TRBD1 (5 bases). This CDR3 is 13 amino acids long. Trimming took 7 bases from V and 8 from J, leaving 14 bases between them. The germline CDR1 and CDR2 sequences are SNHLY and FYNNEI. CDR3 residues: CASITQGGEKLFF. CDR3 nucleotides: TGTGCCAGCATAACCCAGGGTGGGGAAAAACTGTTTTTT.

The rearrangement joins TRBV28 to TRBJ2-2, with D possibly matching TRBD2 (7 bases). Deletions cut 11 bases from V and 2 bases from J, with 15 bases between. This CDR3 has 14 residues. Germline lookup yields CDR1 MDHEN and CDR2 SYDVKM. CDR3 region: CAARGGGNTGELFF. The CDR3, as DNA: TGTGCCGCCAGAGGCGGGGGCAACACCGGGGAGCTGTTTTTT.

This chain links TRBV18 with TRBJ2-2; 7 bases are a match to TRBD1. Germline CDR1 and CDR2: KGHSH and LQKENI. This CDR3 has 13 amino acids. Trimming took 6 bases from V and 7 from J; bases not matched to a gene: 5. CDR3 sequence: CASSLDRDGELFF. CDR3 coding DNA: TGTGCCAGCTCGCTCGACAGGGACGGGGAGCTGTTTTTT.

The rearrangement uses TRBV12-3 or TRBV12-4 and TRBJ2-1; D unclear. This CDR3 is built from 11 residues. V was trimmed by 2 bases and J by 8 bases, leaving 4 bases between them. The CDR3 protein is CASSLQDEQFF. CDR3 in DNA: TGTGCCAGCAGTTTACAGGATGAGCAGTTCTTC.

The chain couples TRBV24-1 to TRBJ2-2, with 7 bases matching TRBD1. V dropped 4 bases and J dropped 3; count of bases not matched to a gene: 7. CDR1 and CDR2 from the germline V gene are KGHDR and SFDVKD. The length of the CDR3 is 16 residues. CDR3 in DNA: TGTGCCACCAGTGACCAGGGACAGAGCCACACCGGGGAGCTGTTTTTT. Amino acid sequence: CATSDQGQSHTGELFF.

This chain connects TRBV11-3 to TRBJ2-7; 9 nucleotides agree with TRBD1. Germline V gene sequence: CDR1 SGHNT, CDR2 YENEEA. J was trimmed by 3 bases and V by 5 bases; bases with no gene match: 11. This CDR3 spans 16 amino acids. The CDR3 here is CASSTKPGQGVYEQYF. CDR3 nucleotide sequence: TGTGCCAGCAGCACAAAACCGGGACAGGGAGTCTACGAGCAGTACTTC.

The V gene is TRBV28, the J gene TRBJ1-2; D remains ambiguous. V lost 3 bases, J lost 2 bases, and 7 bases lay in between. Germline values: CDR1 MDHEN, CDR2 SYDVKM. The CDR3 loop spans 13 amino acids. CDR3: CASSLRGNYGYTF. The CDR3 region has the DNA TGTGCCAGCAGTTTGCGGGGAAACTATGGCTACACCTTC.

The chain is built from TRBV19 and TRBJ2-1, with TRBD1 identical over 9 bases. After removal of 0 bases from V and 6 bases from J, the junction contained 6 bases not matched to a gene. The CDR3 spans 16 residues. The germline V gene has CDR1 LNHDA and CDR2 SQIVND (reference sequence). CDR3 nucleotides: TGTGCCAGTAGTATAGATGACAGGGGGAGGGTCAATGAGCAGTTCTTC. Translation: CASSIDDRGRVNEQFF.